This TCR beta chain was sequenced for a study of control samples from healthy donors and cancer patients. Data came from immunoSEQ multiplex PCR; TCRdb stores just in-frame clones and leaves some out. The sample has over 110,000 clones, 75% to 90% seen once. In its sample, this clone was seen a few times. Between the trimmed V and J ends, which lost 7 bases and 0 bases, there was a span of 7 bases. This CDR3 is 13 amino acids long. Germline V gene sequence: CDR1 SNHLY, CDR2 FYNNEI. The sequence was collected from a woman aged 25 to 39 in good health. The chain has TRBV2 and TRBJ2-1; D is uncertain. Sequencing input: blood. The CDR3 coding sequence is TGTGCCAGCAAGGGCAGCTCCTACAATGAGCAGTTCTTC. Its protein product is CASKGSSYNEQFF.